The 30 T cell receptor beta chains below come from one sample, sequenced in a study of T cells in Graves' hyperthyroidism and ophthalmopathy. Researchers took RNA transcripts and amplified the TCR beta CDR3 regions from them. First-round RT-PCR with HTBI primers amplified the TCR CDR3 region. TCRdb reprocessed the multiplex PCR reads via MiXCR and lists one record per CDR3 protein. This sample has some 180,000 distinct CDR3 sequences, with around 17% found just once. The source material was blood. The receptors come from a woman aged 45 to 65 with Graves' hyperthyroidism.

There are many counts of this clonotype. V gene TRBV18 combines with J gene TRBJ2-3; D is unclear. This CDR3 is built from 13 residues. Germline CDR1 and CDR2: KGHSH and LQKENI. The V end was cut by 3 bases, the J end by 1 base, with 5 bases between. This CDR3 is CASSPPGTDTQYF. The CDR3 DNA reads TGTGCCAGCTCACCCCCAGGCACAGATACGCAGTATTTT.

The rearrangement uses TRBV5-4 and TRBJ2-1; maybe TRBD2 (5 bases). Germline V CDR1 and CDR2: SGHNT, YYREEE (reference sequence). V was clipped by 4 bases and J by 4 bases, with 18 bases between them. The CDR3 has 16 amino acids. The DNA of the CDR3 is TGTGCCAGCAGCAACCCCTACGAGGGAGATTACAATGAGCAGTTCTTC. Its protein product is CASSNPYEGDYNEQFF.

The chain recombines TRBV18 with TRBJ2-2; tentatively, D is TRBD2 (5 bases). Germline V gene sequence: CDR1 KGHSH, CDR2 LQKENI. The V and J ends lost 0 bases and 2 bases respectively, with 13 bases between them. The CDR3 runs to 17 residues. CDR3: CASSPPRGSSNTGELFF. DNA of the CDR3: TGTGCCAGCTCACCACCTCGGGGTAGCAGCAACACCGGGGAGCTGTTTTTT.

This clonotype has a count of ten or more. The J gene is TRBJ1-1, the V gene TRBV28; D is perhaps TRBD1 (5 bases). The CDR3 extends over 12 amino acids. Germline loops: CDR1 MDHEN, CDR2 SYDVKM. In nucleotides, the CDR3 is TGTGCTCCCCAGGGAGGGAACACTGAAGCTTTCTTT. As protein: CAPQGGNTEAFF.

The chain couples TRBV28 to TRBJ2-2; TRBD1 matches at 9 bases. The CDR3 has 18 amino acids. The germline V gene encodes CDR1 MDHEN and CDR2 SYDVKM. V was pared by 2 bases and J by 2 bases, with 9 bases of the junction left unmatched. The CDR3 nucleotides read TGTGCCAGCAGTTTAAGGTCCGGACAGGGGACTAACACCGGGGAGCTGTTTTTT. Residues: CASSLRSGQGTNTGELFF.

This clonotype was counted between two and nine times. The chain couples TRBV5-5 to TRBJ1-5; D gene uncertain. V shed 4 bases and J shed 0 bases, with 11 bases lying between them. Germline V gene data show CDR1 as SGHKS and CDR2 as YYEKEE (reference sequence). CDR3 length: 15 amino acids. The CDR3 is CASSRIGDSNQPQHF. CDR3 DNA: TGTGCCAGCAGCAGAATTGGGGATAGCAATCAGCCCCAGCATTTT.

This clonotype came up a few times. V usage is TRBV20-1 and J usage is TRBJ2-2; the match to TRBD2 covers 8 bases. Per germline, CDR1 DFQATT and CDR2 SNEGSKA (reference sequence). The CDR3 extends over 17 amino acids. V lost 0 bases, J lost 2 bases, and 8 bases stayed unmatched. The CDR3 sequence is CSARDRRTSGNTGELFF. CDR3 bases: TGCAGTGCTAGAGATCGCCGTACTAGCGGAAACACCGGGGAGCTGTTTTTT.

The V gene is TRBV24-1, the J gene TRBJ1-2; 7 bases map to TRBD1. J lost 2 bases, V lost 2 bases, and 7 bases had no gene match. CDR1 is KGHDR and CDR2 is SFDVKD in the germline V gene. The CDR3 is 16 residues long. DNA for the CDR3: TGTGCCACCAGTGATTCTAAGGACAGGAGGAACTATGGCTACACCTTC. It codes for CATSDSKDRRNYGYTF.

This clonotype was counted a few times. The V call is TRBV16, the J call TRBJ1-3; D uncertain. The CDR3 contains 15 residues. Per germline, CDR1 KGHSY and CDR2 FQNENV. Between the trimmed V and J ends, which lost 0 bases and 0 bases, there was a span of 6 bases. Here the CDR3 DNA reads TGTGCCAGCAGCCAATCTCGAGTCTCTGGAAACACCATATATTTT. Its translation is CASSQSRVSGNTIYF.

The chain employs TRBV12-3 or TRBV12-4 and TRBJ1-4; TRBD1 matches 7 bases. V shed 6 bases and J 3 bases; nucleotides not matched to a gene: 10. The CDR3 has 16 amino acids. CDR3 loop: CASRVKQGPPNEKLFF. DNA for the CDR3: TGTGCCAGCAGAGTCAAACAGGGGCCTCCTAATGAAAAACTGTTTTTT.

Worth noting for this clonotype: This may arise from a read error, as a much more abundant clone is one base away. A read error is likely, as this CDR3 ends without the conserved phenylalanine or tryptophan. J is TRBJ1-1 and V is TRBV27, with a possible D match to TRBD1 (5 bases). The length of the CDR3 is 13 residues. V was pared by 6 bases and J by 10 bases, with 18 bases between. In germline, CDR1 is MNHEY, CDR2 SMNVEV (reference sequence). DNA for the CDR3: TGTGCCAGCAGCCCTAGCAGGGCCCCTCCAGCTTTCCTT. Protein sequence: CASSPSRAPPAFL.

This clonotype has only a few counts. The J gene is TRBJ2-1, the V gene TRBV12-3 or TRBV12-4; D is unresolved. The CDR3 runs 14 residues. V lost 7 bases to trimming and J lost 3 bases, with 13 bases between them. The CDR3 protein is CASNKGENYNEQFF. DNA for the CDR3: TGTGCCAGCAATAAGGGCGAAAACTACAATGAGCAGTTCTTC.

This clonotype was recorded at least ten times. V is TRBV29-1 and J is TRBJ2-1; 13 positions agree with TRBD2. The germline V gene encodes CDR1 SQVTM and CDR2 ANQGSEA. V lost 4 bases and J lost 9; bases outside the gene matches: 9. The CDR3 is made up of 15 amino acids. The CDR3 loop is CSVGEGLAGDAEQFF. The CDR3 DNA sequence: TGCAGCGTTGGGGAAGGACTAGCGGGAGATGCTGAGCAGTTCTTC.

At least ten counts were recorded for this clonotype. In DNA form, the CDR3 reads TGTGCCAGCAGCCCTGGGAGCGGGAGTTATACGCAGTATTTT. This encodes CASSPGSGSYTQYF. The chain links TRBV7-2 to TRBJ2-3; 8 bases are shared with TRBD2. J gave up 7 bases and V 5 bases, and 8 bases lay outside the gene matches. CDR3 size: 14 residues. Germline lookup yields CDR1 SGHTA and CDR2 FQGNSA.

This clonotype was detected ten times or more. The chain links TRBV7-2 to TRBJ2-7; D may be TRBD1 (5 bases). The CDR3 sequence is 15 residues long. V shed 7 bases and J shed 4 bases, with 20 bases lying between them. Germline V gene lookup returns CDR1 SGHTA and CDR2 FQGNSA. The CDR3 nucleotides are TGTGCCAGCAACTCAGAGGACCAGGGCAAATACGAGCAGTACTTC. Translation gives CASNSEDQGKYEQYF.

This clonotype was seen ten or more times. This chain joins TRBV20-1 and TRBJ1-2, with a weak D call TRBD1 (6 bases). The V and J ends lost 3 bases and 7 bases respectively, with 12 bases between them. CDR1 is DFQATT and CDR2 is SNEGSKA in the germline V gene (reference sequence). The CDR3 length is 12 residues. CDR3 coding DNA: TGCAGTGCTAGTTGGGCAGGGGCTGGCTACACCTTC. Protein: CSASWAGAGYTF.

A few counts support this clonotype. This chain links TRBV6-4 with TRBJ1-5; D gene ambiguous. Germline-derived CDR1 and CDR2 are MRHNA and SNTAGT. The CDR3 spans 14 residues. Trimming took 0 bases from V and 0 from J, leaving 3 bases between them. In nucleotides, the CDR3 is TGTGCCAGCAGTGACTCGTATAGCAATCAGCCCCAGCATTTT. It yields the protein CASSDSYSNQPQHF.

This clonotype was observed many times. DNA for the CDR3: TGCGCCAGCAGCTTGGCCCGATTACGGACAGGGGCGATTTACTACAATGAGCAGTTCTTC. Protein: CASSLARLRTGAIYYNEQFF. The chain employs TRBV5-1 and TRBJ2-1; TRBD1 agrees at 9 bases. The CDR3 runs 20 residues. CDR1 is SGHRS, CDR2 YFSETQ, per germline. With V trimmed by 0 bases and J by 3 bases, 16 bases remained unmatched. Drawing the rest from reference TRBV5-1 and TRBJ2-1, the complete variable domain is KAGVTQTPRYLIKTRGQQVTLSCSPISGHRSVSWYQQTPGQGLQFLFEYFSETQRNKGNFPGRFSGRQFSNSRSEMNVSTLELGDSALYLCASSLARLRTGAIYYNEQFFGPGTRLTVL.

In this sample, this clonotype turned up many times. This sequence joins TRBV18 and TRBJ1-1; 7 positions match TRBD1. V lost 4 bases to trimming and J lost 1 base; unmatched junction nucleotides: 3. The germline V gene encodes CDR1 KGHSH and CDR2 LQKENI. The CDR3 has 14 amino acids. CDR3 amino acids: CASSRQGSNTEAFF. CDR3 in DNA: TGTGCCAGCTCACGACAGGGCTCGAACACTGAAGCTTTCTTT.

Of note for this clonotype: This may be a read error, as it is one base from a much larger clone. The V gene is TRBV5-1, the J gene TRBJ2-7, with D perhaps TRBD1 (8 bases). The J call may not be correct, given that the DNA end is closer to TRBJ2-1. This CDR3 region has 14 residues. Germline assignment: CDR1 SGHRS and CDR2 YFSETQ. As DNA, the CDR3 is TGCGCCAGCAGCTTGCAACAGGGGGGGTACGAGCAGTTCTTC. The encoded protein is CASSLQQGGYEQFF.

The V and J genes are TRBV3-1 and TRBJ1-2, with D unresolved. Germline lookup yields CDR1 LGHDT and CDR2 YNNKEL (reference sequence). This CDR3 region has 15 residues. Deletions cut 4 bases from V and 4 bases from J, with 16 bases between. Here the CDR3 reads CASSLLAGGVYGYTF. The CDR3 DNA sequence: TGTGCCAGCAGCCTTTTGGCAGGTGGAGTCTATGGCTACACCTTC.

V gene TRBV12-3 or TRBV12-4 combines with J gene TRBJ2-5, with 7 bases lining up with TRBD1. The trim removed 5 bases at V and 1 base at J, leaving 7 bases unmatched. CDR3 length equals 15 residues. Here the CDR3 reads CASSRNRGSQETQYF. The CDR3 nucleotides read TGTGCCAGCAGTCGAAACAGGGGTAGCCAAGAGACCCAGTACTTC.

This clonotype was detected ten times or more. The V call is TRBV6-1, the J call TRBJ2-7, with D tentatively TRBD2 (5 bases). With 6 bases removed from V and 2 bases from J, the gap between germline ends came to 8 bases. Germline V gene sequence: CDR1 MNHNS, CDR2 SASEGT. The CDR3 totals 12 residues. The CDR3 bases are TGTGCCAGCAGCTCCGGGGCCTACGAGCAGTACTTC. Translated: CASSSGAYEQYF.

Many counts were recorded for this clonotype. The rearrangement uses TRBV28 and TRBJ2-7, with a possible D match to TRBD2 (6 bases). The CDR3 covers 14 residues. Germline V gene lookup returns CDR1 MDHEN and CDR2 SYDVKM. V lost 6 bases, J lost 3 bases, and 15 bases lay in between. CDR3 nucleotide sequence: TGTGCCAGCAGCTATGGAACGGGAGACTACGAGCAGTACTTC. The encoded protein is CASSYGTGDYEQYF. The full variable domain, its missing parts supplied by reference TRBV28 and TRBJ2-7, is DVKVTQSSRYLVKRTGEKVFLECVQDMDHENMFWYRQDPGLGLRLIYFSYDVKMKEKGDIPEGYSVSREKKERFSLILESASTNQTSMYLCASSYGTGDYEQYFGPGTRLTVT.

This clonotype appeared many times. The gene calls are TRBV5-1 and TRBJ2-3; tentative D call: TRBD1 (6 bases). With 1 base removed from V and 2 bases from J, the gap between germline ends came to 8 bases. The CDR3 totals 14 residues. Germline assignment: CDR1 SGHRS and CDR2 YFSETQ. CDR3: CASSLRTDTDTQYF. The CDR3 DNA sequence: TGCGCCAGCAGCTTGAGGACAGACACAGATACGCAGTATTTT.

This clonotype was seen just once. The chain links TRBV7-8 to TRBJ1-2, with D perhaps matching TRBD1 (6 bases). The CDR3 loop spans 15 amino acids. The V gene lost 1 base and the J gene lost 5 bases, with 14 bases spanning the gap. The germline gives CDR1 SGHVS, CDR2 FQNEAQ. The CDR3 nucleotides are TGTGCCAGCAGCTTAGGGACAGCCTCCCCATATGGCTACACCTTC. Translating gives CASSLGTASPYGYTF.

This rearrangement joins TRBV5-4 to TRBJ2-5; 13 bases fit TRBD2. The CDR3 is made up of 16 amino acids. Trimming cost V 4 bases and J 5 bases; bases outside gene matches: 8. CDR1 is SGHNT and CDR2 is YYREEE in the germline V gene (reference sequence). The CDR3 spells CASSTGLAGAGETQYF. The CDR3 DNA reads as TGTGCCAGCAGCACAGGACTAGCGGGAGCGGGCGAGACCCAGTACTTC. The whole variable domain, filled in from reference TRBV5-4 and TRBJ2-5, reads ETGVTQSPTHLIKTRGQQVTLRCSSQSGHNTVSWYQQALGQGPQFIFQYYREEENGRGNFPPRFSGLQFPNYSSELNVNALELDDSALYLCASSTGLAGAGETQYFGPGTRLLVL.

This clonotype was counted a few times. The junction shows a germline mismatch at one end, possibly a read error. The V call is TRBV7-7, the J call TRBJ2-1; 16 positions match TRBD2. This CDR3 has 16 residues. Looked up from germline, CDR1 is SSHAT and CDR2 is FNYEAQ (reference sequence). The DNA for the CDR3 is TGTGCTAGCAGCGGGACTAGCGGGAGGGCCCTCAATGAGCAGTTCTTC. As protein: CASSGTSGRALNEQFF. Drawing the rest from reference TRBV7-7 and TRBJ2-1, the complete variable domain is GAGVSQSPRYKVTKRGQDVTLRCDPISSHATLYWYQQALGQGPEFLTYFNYEAQPDKSGLPSDRFSAERPEGSISTLTIQRTEQRDSAMYRCASSGTSGRALNEQFFGPGTRLTVL.

The chain is built from TRBV7-9 and TRBJ2-5; D is unclear. Trimming pared 3 bases from V and 7 bases from J, leaving 12 bases between. CDR1 and CDR2 (germline): SEHNR, FQNEAQ (reference sequence). This CDR3 region has 13 residues. CDR3 sequence reads: CASSLGLEATQYF. The CDR3 DNA follows: TGTGCCAGCAGCTTGGGTCTAGAGGCGACCCAGTACTTC. The full variable domain, completed using reference TRBV7-9 and TRBJ2-5, is DTGVSQNPRHKITKRGQNVTFRCDPISEHNRLYWYRQTLGQGPEFLTYFQNEAQLEKSRLLSDRFSAERPKGSFSTLEIQRTEQGDSAMYLCASSLGLEATQYFGPGTRLLVL.

Remarks on this clonotype: This may be a read error: a much more frequent sequence differs by one nucleotide. The genes are TRBV27 and TRBJ2-1, with 8 bases identical to TRBD2. TRBJ2-7 matches the DNA end more closely, so the J call is doubtful. The CDR3 extends over 16 amino acids. Germline values: CDR1 MNHEY, CDR2 SMNVEV (reference sequence). The CDR3 coding sequence is TGTGCCAGCAGTCTCATCCCGGGAGGGCCGAACAATGAGCAGTACTTC. It translates to CASSLIPGGPNNEQYF.